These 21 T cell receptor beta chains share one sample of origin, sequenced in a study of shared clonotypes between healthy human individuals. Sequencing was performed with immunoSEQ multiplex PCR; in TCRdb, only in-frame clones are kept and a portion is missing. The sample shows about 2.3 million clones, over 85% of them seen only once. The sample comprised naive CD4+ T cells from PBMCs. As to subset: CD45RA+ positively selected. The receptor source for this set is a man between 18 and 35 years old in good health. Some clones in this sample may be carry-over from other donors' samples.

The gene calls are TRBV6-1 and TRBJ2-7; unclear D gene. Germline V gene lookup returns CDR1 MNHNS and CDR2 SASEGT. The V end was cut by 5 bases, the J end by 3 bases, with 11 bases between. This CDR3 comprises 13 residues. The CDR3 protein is CASSPGGSYEQYF. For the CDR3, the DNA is TGTGCCAGCAGTCCGGGTGGAAGCTACGAGCAGTACTTC.

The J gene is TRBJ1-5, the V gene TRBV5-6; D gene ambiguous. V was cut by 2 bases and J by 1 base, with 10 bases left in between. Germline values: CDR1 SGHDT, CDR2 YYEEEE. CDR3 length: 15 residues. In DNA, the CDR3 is TGTGCCAGCAGCTTCCGCGCAGGCAGCAATCAGCCCCAGCATTTT. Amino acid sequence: CASSFRAGSNQPQHF.

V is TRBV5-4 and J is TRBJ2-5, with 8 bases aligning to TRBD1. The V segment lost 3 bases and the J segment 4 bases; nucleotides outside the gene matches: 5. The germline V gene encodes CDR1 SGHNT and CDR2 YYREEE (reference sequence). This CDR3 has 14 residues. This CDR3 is CASSWTGNGETQYF. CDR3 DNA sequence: TGTGCCAGCAGCTGGACAGGGAATGGAGAGACCCAGTACTTC.

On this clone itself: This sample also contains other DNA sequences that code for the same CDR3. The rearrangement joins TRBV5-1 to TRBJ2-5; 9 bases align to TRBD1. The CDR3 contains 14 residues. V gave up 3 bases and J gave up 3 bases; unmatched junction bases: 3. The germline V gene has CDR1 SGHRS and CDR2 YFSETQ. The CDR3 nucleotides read TGCGCCAGCAGCTCACAGGGGGCAGAAGAGACCCAGTACTTC. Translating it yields CASSSQGAEETQYF.

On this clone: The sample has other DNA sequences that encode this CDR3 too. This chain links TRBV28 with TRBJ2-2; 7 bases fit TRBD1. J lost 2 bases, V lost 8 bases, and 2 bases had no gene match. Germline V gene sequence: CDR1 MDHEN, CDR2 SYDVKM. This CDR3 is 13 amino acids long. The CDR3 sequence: CASRTGNTGELFF. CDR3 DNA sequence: TGTGCCAGCCGGACAGGAAACACCGGGGAGCTGTTTTTT.

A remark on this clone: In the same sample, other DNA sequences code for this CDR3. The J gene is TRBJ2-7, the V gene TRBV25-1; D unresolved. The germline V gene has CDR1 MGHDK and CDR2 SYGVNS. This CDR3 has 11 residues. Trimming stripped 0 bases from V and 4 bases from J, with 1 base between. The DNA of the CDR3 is TGTGCCAGCAGTGAATATTACGAGCAGTACTTC. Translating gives CASSEYYEQYF.

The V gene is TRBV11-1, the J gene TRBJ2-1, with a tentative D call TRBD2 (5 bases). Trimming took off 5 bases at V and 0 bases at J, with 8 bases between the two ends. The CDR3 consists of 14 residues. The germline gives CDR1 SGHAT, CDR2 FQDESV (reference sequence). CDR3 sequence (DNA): TGTGCCAGCAGCGTAGAGGGCTCCTACAATGAGCAGTTCTTC. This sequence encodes CASSVEGSYNEQFF. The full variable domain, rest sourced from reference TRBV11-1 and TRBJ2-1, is EAEVAQSPRYKITEKSQAVAFWCDPISGHATLYWYRQILGQGPELLVQFQDESVVDDSQLPKDRFSAERLKGVDSTLKIQPAELGDSAMYLCASSVEGSYNEQFFGPGTRLTVL.

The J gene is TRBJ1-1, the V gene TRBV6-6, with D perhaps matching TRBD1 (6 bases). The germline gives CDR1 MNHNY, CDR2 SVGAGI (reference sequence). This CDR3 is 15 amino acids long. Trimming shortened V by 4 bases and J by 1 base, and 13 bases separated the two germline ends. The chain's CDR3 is CASSLSGAGNTEAFF. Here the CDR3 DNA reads TGTGCCAGCAGTTTGTCAGGGGCGGGGAACACTGAAGCTTTCTTT.

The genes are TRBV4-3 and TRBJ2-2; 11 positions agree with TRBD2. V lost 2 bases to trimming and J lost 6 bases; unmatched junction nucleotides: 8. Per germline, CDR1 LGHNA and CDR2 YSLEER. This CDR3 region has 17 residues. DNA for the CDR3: TGCGCCAGCAGCCAACTAGCGGGAGGTCCCTTGCCCGGGGAGCTGTTTTTT. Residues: CASSQLAGGPLPGELFF.

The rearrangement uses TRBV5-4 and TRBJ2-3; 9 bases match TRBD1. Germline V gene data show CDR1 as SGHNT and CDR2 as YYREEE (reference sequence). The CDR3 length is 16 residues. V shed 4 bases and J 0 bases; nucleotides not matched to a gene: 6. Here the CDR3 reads CASSKPTGGSTDTQYF. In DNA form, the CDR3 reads TGTGCCAGCAGCAAACCCACAGGGGGCAGCACAGATACGCAGTATTTT.

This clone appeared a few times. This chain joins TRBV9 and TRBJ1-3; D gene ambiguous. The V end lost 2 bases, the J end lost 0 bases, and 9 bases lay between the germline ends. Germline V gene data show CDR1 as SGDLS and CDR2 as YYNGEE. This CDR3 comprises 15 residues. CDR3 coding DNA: TGTGCCAGCAGCGTGGCGGTCTACTCTGGAAACACCATATATTTT. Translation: CASSVAVYSGNTIYF.

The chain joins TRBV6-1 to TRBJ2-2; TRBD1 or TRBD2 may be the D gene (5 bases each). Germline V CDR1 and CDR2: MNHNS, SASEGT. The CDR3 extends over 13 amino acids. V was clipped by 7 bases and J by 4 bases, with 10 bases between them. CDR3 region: CASTRDATGELFF. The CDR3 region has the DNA TGTGCCAGCACTAGGGACGCCACCGGGGAGCTGTTTTTT.

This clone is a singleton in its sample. The CDR3 region is CASSLRPGGIPTIYF. CDR3 bases: TGTGCCAGCAGCCTCCGCCCAGGGGGTATTCCCACCATATATTTT. The chain joins TRBV7-2 to TRBJ1-3; TRBD1 agrees at 7 bases. The germline CDR1 and CDR2 sequences are SGHTA and FQGNSA. The CDR3 runs to 15 residues. V was pared by 5 bases and J by 9 bases, with 13 bases of the junction left unmatched.

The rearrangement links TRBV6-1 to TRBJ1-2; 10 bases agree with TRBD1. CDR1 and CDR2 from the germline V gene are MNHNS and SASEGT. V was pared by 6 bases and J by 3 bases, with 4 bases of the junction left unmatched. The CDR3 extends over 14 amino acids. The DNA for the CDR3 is TGTGCCAGCAGCGGGACAGGGGACGACTATGGCTACACCTTC. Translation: CASSGTGDDYGYTF.

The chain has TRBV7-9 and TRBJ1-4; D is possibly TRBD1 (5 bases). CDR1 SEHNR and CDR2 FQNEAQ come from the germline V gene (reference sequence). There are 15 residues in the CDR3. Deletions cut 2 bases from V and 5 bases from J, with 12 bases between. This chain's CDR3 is CASSLLKQENEKLFF. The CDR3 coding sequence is TGTGCCAGCAGCTTATTAAAACAGGAGAATGAAAAACTGTTTTTT. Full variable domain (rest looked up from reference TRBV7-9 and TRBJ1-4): DTGVSQNPRHKITKRGQNVTFRCDPISEHNRLYWYRQTLGQGPEFLTYFQNEAQLEKSRLLSDRFSAERPKGSFSTLEIQRTEQGDSAMYLCASSLLKQENEKLFFGSGTQLSVL.

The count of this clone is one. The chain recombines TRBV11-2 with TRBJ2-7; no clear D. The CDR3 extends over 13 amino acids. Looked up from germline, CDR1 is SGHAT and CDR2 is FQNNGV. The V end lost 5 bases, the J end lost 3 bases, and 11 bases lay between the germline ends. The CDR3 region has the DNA TGTGCCAGCAGCCACAGCTCCTTCTACGAGCAGTACTTC. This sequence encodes CASSHSSFYEQYF. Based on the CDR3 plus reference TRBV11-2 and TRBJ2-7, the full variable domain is EAGVAQSPRYKIIEKRQSVAFWCNPISGHATLYWYQQILGQGPKLLIQFQNNGVVDDSQLPKDRFSAERLKGVDSTLKIQPAKLEDSAVYLCASSHSSFYEQYFGPGTRLTVT.

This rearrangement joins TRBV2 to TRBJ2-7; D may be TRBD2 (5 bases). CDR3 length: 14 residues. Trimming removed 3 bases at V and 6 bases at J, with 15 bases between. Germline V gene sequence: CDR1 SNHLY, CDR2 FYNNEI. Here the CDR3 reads CASSEVKEVSEQYF. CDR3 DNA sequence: TGTGCCAGCAGTGAGGTGAAGGAGGTTAGCGAGCAGTACTTC.

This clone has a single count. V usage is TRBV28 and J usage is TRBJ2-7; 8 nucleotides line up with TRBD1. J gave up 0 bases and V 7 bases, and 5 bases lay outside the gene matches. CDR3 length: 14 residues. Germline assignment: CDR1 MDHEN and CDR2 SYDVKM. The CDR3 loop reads CASKGQVSSYEQYF. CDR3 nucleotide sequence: TGTGCCAGCAAGGGACAGGTGAGCTCCTACGAGCAGTACTTC.

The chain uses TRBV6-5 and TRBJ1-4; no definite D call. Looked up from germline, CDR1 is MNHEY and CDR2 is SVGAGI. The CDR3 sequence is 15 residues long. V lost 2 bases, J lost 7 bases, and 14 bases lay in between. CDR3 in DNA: TGTGCCAGCAGTTACCGTCGGGGTTTAAGTGAAAAACTGTTTTTT. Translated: CASSYRRGLSEKLFF.

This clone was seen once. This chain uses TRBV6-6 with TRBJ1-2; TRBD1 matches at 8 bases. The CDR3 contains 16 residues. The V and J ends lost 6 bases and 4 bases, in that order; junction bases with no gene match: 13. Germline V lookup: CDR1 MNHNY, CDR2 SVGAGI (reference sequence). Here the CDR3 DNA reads TGTGCCAGCAGCCAGGACAGGGCGAGAATTCGCTATGGCTACACCTTC. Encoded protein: CASSQDRARIRYGYTF.

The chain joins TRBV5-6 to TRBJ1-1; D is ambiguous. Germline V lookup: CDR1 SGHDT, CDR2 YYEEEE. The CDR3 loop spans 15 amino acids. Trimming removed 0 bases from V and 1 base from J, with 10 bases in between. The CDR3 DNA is TGTGCCAGCAGCTTGGAGCTGGGCTGGAACACTGAAGCTTTCTTT. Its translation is CASSLELGWNTEAFF.